These 24 T cell receptor beta chains came from one sample sequenced in a study of glioma-infiltrating T cells. TCR alpha and beta CDR3 regions were amplified from RNA using iRepertoire nested multiplex PCR. TCRdb redid the calling of the multiplex PCR reads with MiXCR, one entry per CDR3 protein. The data contain approximately 90,000 distinct CDR3 sequences, 20% to 25% of them singletons. The sample comprised glioma tissue, nonneoplastic brain tissue, or PBMCs (not recorded which). These receptors originate from a human donor with low-grade glioma or glioblastoma, undergoing nonglioma brain surgery, or in good health (not recorded which).

This clonotype was counted ten times or more. The chain couples TRBV5-1 to TRBJ2-2; tentative D call: TRBD1 (6 bases). Trimming left V 4 bases short and J 1 base short, with 20 bases between. This CDR3 has 18 residues. CDR1 and CDR2 (germline): SGHRS, YFSETQ. CDR3 in amino acids: CASSGGTGPNLNTGELFF. The CDR3, as DNA: TGCGCCAGCAGCGGTGGCACAGGGCCAAACCTGAACACCGGGGAGCTGTTTTTT.

This clonotype was recorded many times. The chain joins TRBV7-2 to TRBJ2-7; tentative D call: TRBD2 (8 bases). The germline V and J ends were trimmed by 4 bases and 3 bases, with 19 bases remaining between them. The CDR3 has 16 amino acids. Germline CDR1 and CDR2: SGHTA and FQGNSA. DNA for the CDR3: TGTGCCAGCAGCTCAGTACCGGGAGGGGGCCACTACGAGCAGTACTTC. Translating it yields CASSSVPGGGHYEQYF.

In this sample, this clonotype turned up a few times. The chain couples TRBV10-2 to TRBJ2-7; TRBD2 matches at 10 bases. Germline CDR1 WSHSY, CDR2 SAAADI. The junction had 1 base not matched to a gene; V was cut back by 4 bases and J by 1 base. CDR3 size: 14 residues. The chain's CDR3 is CASSGTSGSYEQYF. The DNA of the CDR3 is TGCGCCAGCAGTGGGACTAGCGGATCCTACGAGCAGTACTTC.

A note on this clonotype: A read error may be the cause here, since a much bigger clone is one base away. The chain recombines TRBV10-3 with TRBJ2-3; D could derive from TRBD1 or TRBD2 (5 bases each). This CDR3 is 13 amino acids long. Germline-derived CDR1 and CDR2 are ENHRY and SYGVKD. Written as DNA, the CDR3 is TGTGTCATCAGTGAGGGGCTCGAAGATACGCAGTATTTT. Translating it yields CVISEGLEDTQYF.

This clonotype was detected a few times. At one boundary the junction diverges from the germline segment, which might be a read error. CDR3 in amino acids: CAISESRGASSYNEQFF. Written as DNA, the CDR3 is TGTGCCATCAGTGAGTCGAGGGGGGCTAGCTCCTACAATGAACAGTTCTTC. This chain links TRBV10-3 with TRBJ2-1, with D perhaps given as TRBD1 or TRBD2 (6 bases each). The germline gives CDR1 ENHRY, CDR2 SYGVKD. This CDR3 comprises 17 residues.

On this clonotype itself: A much larger clonotype is one base distant, so this may be a read error. The rearrangement uses TRBV20-1 and TRBJ2-1; the D gene is possibly TRBD2 (6 bases). The end of the DNA is better explained by TRBJ2-7, so the J call may be wrong. The CDR3 is made up of 13 amino acids. Germline V lookup: CDR1 DFQATT, CDR2 SNEGSKA (reference sequence). The chain's CDR3 is CSVEAGSGNEQYF. The CDR3 DNA sequence: TGCAGCGTTGAAGCCGGGAGTGGCAATGAGCAGTACTTC.

A note on this clonotype: The junction and the germline gene differ at one end; a read error may be behind it. This chain joins TRBV7-6 and TRBJ2-7; TRBD2 matches at 10 bases. This CDR3 region has 14 residues. Germline lookup yields CDR1 SGHVS and CDR2 FNYEAQ. The CDR3 spells CDSSLGAGGYEQYF. CDR3 DNA: TGTGACAGCAGCTTAGGAGCGGGGGGGTACGAGCAGTACTTC.

This clonotype came up many times. The J gene is TRBJ1-5, the V gene TRBV14; D call uncertain. The CDR3 covers 13 residues. Germline V gene lookup returns CDR1 SGHDN and CDR2 FVKESK. Trimming removed 0 bases from V and 5 bases from J, with 5 bases in between. CDR3 in DNA: TGTGCCAGCAGCCAAGATCTTGATCAGCCCCAGCATTTT. Protein: CASSQDLDQPQHF.

Worth noting for this clonotype: A much larger clone differs from this one at a single base, so this may be a read error. CDR3 protein: CASSSQPSGGGDEQYF. As DNA, the CDR3 is TGTGCCAGCAGCTCTCAGCCCAGCGGGGGAGGGGACGAGCAGTACTTC. The gene calls are TRBV7-2 and TRBJ2-7; 8 nucleotides align to TRBD2. Trimming cost V 4 bases and J 5 bases; bases outside gene matches: 13. Germline loops: CDR1 SGHTA, CDR2 FQGNSA. The length of the CDR3 is 16 residues.

The chain has TRBV12-3 or TRBV12-4 and TRBJ1-3, with a weak D call TRBD1 (5 bases). The CDR3 runs to 15 residues. Deletions cut 6 bases from V and 4 bases from J, with 16 bases between. The CDR3 loop reads CASSRFRQRGNTIYF. In nucleotides, the CDR3 is TGTGCCAGCAGCCGATTTCGACAGCGGGGAAACACCATATATTTT.

This clonotype has a count of ten or more. The rearrangement joins TRBV7-9 to TRBJ2-3, with D hard to call. V was pared by 1 base and J by 5 bases, with 1 base between. Germline V lookup: CDR1 SEHNR, CDR2 FQNEAQ (reference sequence). The CDR3 loop spans 11 amino acids. The DNA of the CDR3 is TGTGCCAGCAGCTTAGTAGATACGCAGTATTTT. Translated: CASSLVDTQYF.

A few counts support this clonotype. V gene TRBV5-5 combines with J gene TRBJ1-1; D not certain. CDR3 length equals 14 residues. V shed 4 bases and J shed 0 bases, with 10 bases lying between them. Germline-derived CDR1 and CDR2 are SGHKS and YYEKEE (reference sequence). CDR3 protein: CASSRTRVNTEAFF. In DNA form, the CDR3 reads TGTGCCAGCAGCCGGACGAGGGTGAACACTGAAGCTTTCTTT.

The chain has TRBV2 and TRBJ1-3; D not certain. Between the trimmed V and J ends, which lost 6 bases and 0 bases, there was a span of 9 bases. This CDR3 contains 14 residues. Germline V gene sequence: CDR1 SNHLY, CDR2 FYNNEI. The DNA for the CDR3 is TGTGCCAGCAGCGAAAATTACTCTGGAAACACCATATATTTT. It encodes CASSENYSGNTIYF.

This clonotype was counted at least ten times. The genes are TRBV27 and TRBJ2-7; TRBD1 agrees at 8 bases. CDR1 MNHEY and CDR2 SMNVEV come from the germline V gene (reference sequence). Trimming took 4 bases from V and 1 from J; bases not matched to a gene: 3. The CDR3 is made up of 14 amino acids. The CDR3 here is CASSSRDRSYEQYF. The CDR3 nucleotides are TGTGCCAGCAGTTCCCGGGACAGGTCCTACGAGCAGTACTTC.

This clonotype was found many times. The gene calls are TRBV20-1 and TRBJ2-3; D may be TRBD1 (5 bases). The germline V gene has CDR1 DFQATT and CDR2 SNEGSKA (reference sequence). The length of the CDR3 is 12 residues. V dropped 3 bases and J dropped 4 bases, with 8 bases sitting between them. The CDR3 nucleotides are TGCAGTGCTAGGAAAGGGGCAGATACGCAGTATTTT. Its protein is CSARKGADTQYF.

The chain has TRBV7-7 and TRBJ1-5; D may be TRBD1 (5 bases). Looked up from germline, CDR1 is SSHAT and CDR2 is FNYEAQ (reference sequence). The V end was cut by 5 bases, the J end by 3 bases, with 8 bases between. The CDR3 consists of 13 residues. CDR3: CASSPGYNQPQHF. CDR3 nucleotides: TGTGCCAGCAGCCCAGGGTACAATCAGCCCCAGCATTTT.

This clonotype showed up many times. The rearrangement uses TRBV6-6 and TRBJ1-5, with D unresolved. The germline V gene encodes CDR1 MNHNY and CDR2 SVGAGI (reference sequence). CDR3 length: 16 amino acids. The germline V and J ends were trimmed by 0 bases and 2 bases, with 11 bases remaining between them. CDR3 bases: TGTGCCAGCAGTTACTCGAAAGAGGTGGGCAATCAGCCCCAGCATTTT. It is translated as CASSYSKEVGNQPQHF.

Remarks on this clonotype: The junction differs from germline at one of its ends, possibly a read error. The rearrangement joins TRBV10-3 to TRBJ2-3; a weak D match, TRBD2 (5 bases). The CDR3 is 14 amino acids. CDR1 ENHRY and CDR2 SYGVKD come from the germline V gene. The CDR3, as DNA: TGTGCCATAAACGGGGAATTGGGCACAGATATGCAGTATTTT. Translating it yields CAINGELGTDMQYF.

This clonotype was picked up many times. The V gene is TRBV18, the J gene TRBJ1-1, with TRBD1 matching 7 bases. The junction had 3 bases not matched to a gene; V was cut back by 1 base and J by 1 base. Per germline, CDR1 KGHSH and CDR2 LQKENI. This CDR3 has 15 residues. The CDR3 protein is CASSPQDRRNTEAFF. The CDR3 DNA follows: TGTGCCAGCTCACCACAGGACAGGCGGAACACTGAAGCTTTCTTT.

Points on this clonotype: A much more abundant neighbour one base away suggests this may be a read error. This chain joins TRBV7-2 and TRBJ1-6; D gene unclear. Germline-derived CDR1 and CDR2 are SGHTA and FQGNSA. Trimming took 4 bases from V and 2 from J, leaving 12 bases between them. This CDR3 has 16 residues. The CDR3 DNA is TGTGCCAGCAGCTGGTTTAGAGATCCCTATAATTCACCCCTCCACTTT. Its translation is CASSWFRDPYNSPLHF.

This clonotype was observed many times. The chain joins TRBV27 to TRBJ2-3; 12 nucleotides match TRBD2. CDR3 length: 15 residues. V gave up 5 bases and J gave up 6 bases; unmatched junction bases: 6. CDR1 is MNHEY and CDR2 is SMNVEV in the germline V gene (reference sequence). The CDR3 DNA reads as TGTGCCAGCAGTCCATGGACTAGCGGGGCGGATACGCAGTATTTT. Translation: CASSPWTSGADTQYF.

This clonotype was recorded at least ten times. The V and J genes are TRBV5-1 and TRBJ2-2; D unresolved. In germline, CDR1 is SGHRS, CDR2 YFSETQ. Trimming took 1 base from V and 3 from J, leaving 4 bases between them. CDR3 length: 13 amino acids. The DNA for the CDR3 is TGCGCCAGCAGCTTGAGGGACACCGGGGAGCTGTTTTTT. Amino acids: CASSLRDTGELFF.

Ten or more counts support this clonotype. J is TRBJ2-1 and V is TRBV29-1; no clear D gene. The CDR3 extends over 13 amino acids. Germline lookup yields CDR1 SQVTM and CDR2 ANQGSEA. Here the CDR3 reads CTSWVPSYNEQFF. As DNA, the CDR3 is TGCACCTCTTGGGTCCCGTCCTACAATGAGCAGTTCTTC.

A remark on this clonotype: This may be a read error, as it is one base from a much larger clone. The gene calls are TRBV10-1 and TRBJ2-4; D call uncertain. The CDR3 contains 13 residues. CDR1 and CDR2 (germline): WNHNN, SYGVQD (reference sequence). The CDR3 protein is CASSESSRNIEYF. The CDR3 DNA reads TGCGCCAGCAGTGAGTCGAGCCGGAACATTGAGTACTTC.